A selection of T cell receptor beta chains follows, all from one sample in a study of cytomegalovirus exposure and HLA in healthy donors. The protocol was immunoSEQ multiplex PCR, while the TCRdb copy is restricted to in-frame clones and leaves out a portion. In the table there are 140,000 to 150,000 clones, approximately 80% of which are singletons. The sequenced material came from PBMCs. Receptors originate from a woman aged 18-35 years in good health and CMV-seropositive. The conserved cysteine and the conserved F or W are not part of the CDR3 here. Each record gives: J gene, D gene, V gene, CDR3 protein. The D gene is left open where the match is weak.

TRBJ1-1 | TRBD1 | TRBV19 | ASRTGARNTEAF
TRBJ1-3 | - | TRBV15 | ATSRDLPTGAGNTIY
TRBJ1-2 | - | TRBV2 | ASSEEQYYGYT
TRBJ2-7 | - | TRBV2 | ASSVGQARQY
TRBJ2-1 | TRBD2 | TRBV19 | ASSIVSGGAQF
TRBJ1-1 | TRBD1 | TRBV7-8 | ASSSDRAVEAF
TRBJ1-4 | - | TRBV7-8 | ASSVGSVEKLF
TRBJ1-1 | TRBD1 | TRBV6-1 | ASSGTGETEAF
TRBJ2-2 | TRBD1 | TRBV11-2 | ASSLGTGAGELF
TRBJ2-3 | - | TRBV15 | ATSSLLAIDTQY
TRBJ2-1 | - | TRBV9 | ASSVGGRGYYNEQF
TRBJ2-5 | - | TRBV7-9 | ASSLEVGQGETQY
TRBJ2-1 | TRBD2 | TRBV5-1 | ASSLTSAYNEQF
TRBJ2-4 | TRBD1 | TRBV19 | ASSSPGQAQVGPIQY
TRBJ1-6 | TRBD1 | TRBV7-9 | ASSLDPTGDYNSPLH
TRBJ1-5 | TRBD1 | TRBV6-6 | ASSSQGATYQPQH
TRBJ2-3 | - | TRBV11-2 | ASGWEADTQY
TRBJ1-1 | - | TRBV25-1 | ASSGRGQIMNTEAF
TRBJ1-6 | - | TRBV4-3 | ASSQDREVSPLH
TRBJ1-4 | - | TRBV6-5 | TSGGALVMF
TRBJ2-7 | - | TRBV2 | ASSEVGREQY
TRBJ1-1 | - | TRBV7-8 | ASSLDSPLPNTEAF
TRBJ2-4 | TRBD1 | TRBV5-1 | ASSPRDRERAKNIQY
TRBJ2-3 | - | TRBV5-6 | ASSLQGGTDTQY
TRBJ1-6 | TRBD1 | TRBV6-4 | ASSDSSGTGGSPLH
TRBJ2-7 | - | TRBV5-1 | ASSLVSQGEPFYEQY
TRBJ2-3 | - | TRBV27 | ASSPTGVSDTQY
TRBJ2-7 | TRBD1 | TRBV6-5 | ASSYQGTGSYEQY
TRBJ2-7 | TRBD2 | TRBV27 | ASRLEAGAFHEQY
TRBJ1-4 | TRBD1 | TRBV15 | ATSRGQGISNEKLF
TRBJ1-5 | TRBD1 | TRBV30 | AWKPQGTGSVGGNQPQH
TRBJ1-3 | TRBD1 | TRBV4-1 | ASSQEFRTGRSGNTIY
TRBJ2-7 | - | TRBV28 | ASRKGGAVYEQY
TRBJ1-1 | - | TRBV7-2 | ASSLESRVGAF
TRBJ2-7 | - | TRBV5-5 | ASSLRAGSYEQY
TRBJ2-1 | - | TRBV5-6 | ASSLVGGRMGEQF
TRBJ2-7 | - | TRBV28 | ASSLGSPYEQY
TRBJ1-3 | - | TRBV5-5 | ASSFFSNVGNTIY
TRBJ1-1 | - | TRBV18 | ASSPNARGLGANTEAF
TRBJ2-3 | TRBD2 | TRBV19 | ASSSQRGHTDTQY
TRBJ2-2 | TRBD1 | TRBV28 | ASSLQGRDWGGELF
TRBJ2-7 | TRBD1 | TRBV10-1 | ASSPRRSLDRGQYEQY
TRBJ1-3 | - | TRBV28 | ASSTHTGLGGTGNTIY
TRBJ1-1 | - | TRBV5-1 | ASRDQGSGSTEAF